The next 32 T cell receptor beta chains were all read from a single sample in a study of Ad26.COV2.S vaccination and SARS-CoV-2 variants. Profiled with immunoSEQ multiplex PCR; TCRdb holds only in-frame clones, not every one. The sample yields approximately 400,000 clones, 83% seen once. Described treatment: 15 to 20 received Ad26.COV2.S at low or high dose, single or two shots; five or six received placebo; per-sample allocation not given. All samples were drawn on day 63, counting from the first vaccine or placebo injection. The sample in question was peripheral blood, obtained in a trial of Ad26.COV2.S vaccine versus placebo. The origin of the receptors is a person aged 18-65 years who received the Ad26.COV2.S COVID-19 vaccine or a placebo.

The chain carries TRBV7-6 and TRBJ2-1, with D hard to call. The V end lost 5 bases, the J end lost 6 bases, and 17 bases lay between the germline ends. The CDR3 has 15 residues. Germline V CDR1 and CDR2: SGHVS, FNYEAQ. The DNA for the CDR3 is TGTGCCAGCAGCCCCAGAGGAACTCGGCGCAATGAGCAGTTCTTC. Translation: CASSPRGTRRNEQFF. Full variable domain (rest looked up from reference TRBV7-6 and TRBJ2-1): GAGVSQSPRYKVTKRGQDVALRCDPISGHVSLYWYRQALGQGPEFLTYFNYEAQQDKSGLPNDRFSAERPEGSISTLTIQRTEQRDSAMYRCASSPRGTRRNEQFFGPGTRLTVL.

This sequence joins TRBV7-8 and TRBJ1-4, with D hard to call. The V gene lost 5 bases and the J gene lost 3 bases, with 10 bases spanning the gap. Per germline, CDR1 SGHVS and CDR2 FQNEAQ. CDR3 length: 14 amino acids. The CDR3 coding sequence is TGTGCCAGCAGCCGGGGAAGCTCTAATGAAAAACTGTTTTTT. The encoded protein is CASSRGSSNEKLFF.

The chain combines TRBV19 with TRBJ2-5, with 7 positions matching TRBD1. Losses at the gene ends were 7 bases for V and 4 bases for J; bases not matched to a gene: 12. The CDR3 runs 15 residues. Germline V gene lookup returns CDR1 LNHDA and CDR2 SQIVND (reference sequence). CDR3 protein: CASMRTGARVETQYF. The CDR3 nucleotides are TGTGCCAGTATGCGGACAGGAGCCCGGGTAGAGACCCAGTACTTC.

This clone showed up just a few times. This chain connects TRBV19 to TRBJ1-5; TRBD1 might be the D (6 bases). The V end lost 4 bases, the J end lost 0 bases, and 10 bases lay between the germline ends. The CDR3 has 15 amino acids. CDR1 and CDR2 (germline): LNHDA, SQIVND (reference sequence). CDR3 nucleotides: TGTGCCAGTAGTAATACAGGGTTTAGCAATCAGCCCCAGCATTTT. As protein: CASSNTGFSNQPQHF.

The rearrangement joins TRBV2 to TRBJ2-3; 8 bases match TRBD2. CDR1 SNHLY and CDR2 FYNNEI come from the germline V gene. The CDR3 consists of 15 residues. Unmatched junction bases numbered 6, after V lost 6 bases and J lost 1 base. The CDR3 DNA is TGTGCCAGCAGGGGACTAGGGACTCGCACAGATACGCAGTATTTT. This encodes CASRGLGTRTDTQYF.

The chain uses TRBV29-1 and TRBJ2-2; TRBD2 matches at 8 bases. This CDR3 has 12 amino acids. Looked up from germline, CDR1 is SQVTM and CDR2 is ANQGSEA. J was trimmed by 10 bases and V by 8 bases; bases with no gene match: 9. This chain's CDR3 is CSIVTSGKELFF. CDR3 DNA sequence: TGCAGCATTGTCACTAGCGGAAAGGAGCTGTTTTTT.

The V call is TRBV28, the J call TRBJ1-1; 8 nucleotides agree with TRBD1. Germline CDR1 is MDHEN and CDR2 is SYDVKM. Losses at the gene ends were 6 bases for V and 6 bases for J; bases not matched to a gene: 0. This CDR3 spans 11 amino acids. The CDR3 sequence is CASRTGAEAFF. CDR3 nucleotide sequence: TGTGCCAGCAGGACAGGGGCTGAAGCTTTCTTT.

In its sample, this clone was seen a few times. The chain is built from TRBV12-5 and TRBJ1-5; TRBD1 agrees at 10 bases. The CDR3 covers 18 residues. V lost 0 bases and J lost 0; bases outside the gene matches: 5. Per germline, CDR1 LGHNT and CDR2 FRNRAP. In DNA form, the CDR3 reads TGTGCTAGTGGTTTGGTACTCTGGGACAGGGGTAGCAATCAGCCCCAGCATTTT. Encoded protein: CASGLVLWDRGSNQPQHF.

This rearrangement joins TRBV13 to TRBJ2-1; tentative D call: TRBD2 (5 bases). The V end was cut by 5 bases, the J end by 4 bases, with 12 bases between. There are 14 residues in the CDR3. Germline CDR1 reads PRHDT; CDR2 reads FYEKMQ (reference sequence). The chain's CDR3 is CASSLASGYNEQFF. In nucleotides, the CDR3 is TGTGCCAGCAGCCTCGCCTCGGGGTACAATGAGCAGTTCTTC.

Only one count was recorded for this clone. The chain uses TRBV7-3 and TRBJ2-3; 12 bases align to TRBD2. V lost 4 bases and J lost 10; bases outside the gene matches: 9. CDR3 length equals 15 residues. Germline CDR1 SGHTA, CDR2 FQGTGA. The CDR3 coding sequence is TGTGCCAGCAGCTCCACTAGCGGGGGGACCTCTCCGCAGTATTTT. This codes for CASSSTSGGTSPQYF.

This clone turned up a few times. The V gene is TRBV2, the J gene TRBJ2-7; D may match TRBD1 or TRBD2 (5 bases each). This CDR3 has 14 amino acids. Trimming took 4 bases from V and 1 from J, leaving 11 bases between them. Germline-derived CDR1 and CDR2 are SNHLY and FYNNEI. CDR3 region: CASSARWGSYEQYF. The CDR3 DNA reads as TGTGCCAGCAGTGCCCGTTGGGGGTCCTACGAGCAGTACTTC.

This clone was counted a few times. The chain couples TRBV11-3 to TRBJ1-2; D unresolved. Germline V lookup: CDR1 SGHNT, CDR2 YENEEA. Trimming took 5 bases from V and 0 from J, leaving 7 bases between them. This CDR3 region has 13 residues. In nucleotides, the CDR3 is TGTGCCAGCAGCCCCGACTCTAACTATGGCTACACCTTC. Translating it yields CASSPDSNYGYTF. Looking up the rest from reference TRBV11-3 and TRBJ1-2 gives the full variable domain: EAGVVQSPRYKIIEKKQPVAFWCNPISGHNTLYWYLQNLGQGPELLIRYENEEAVDDSQLPKDRFSAERLKGVDSTLKIQPAELGDSAVYLCASSPDSNYGYTFGSGTRLTVV.

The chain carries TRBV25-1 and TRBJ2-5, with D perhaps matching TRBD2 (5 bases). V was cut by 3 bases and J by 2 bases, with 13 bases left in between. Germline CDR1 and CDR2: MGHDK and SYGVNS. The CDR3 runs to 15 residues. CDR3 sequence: CASSEGKEVQETQYF. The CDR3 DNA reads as TGTGCCAGCAGTGAGGGAAAGGAGGTACAAGAGACCCAGTACTTC.

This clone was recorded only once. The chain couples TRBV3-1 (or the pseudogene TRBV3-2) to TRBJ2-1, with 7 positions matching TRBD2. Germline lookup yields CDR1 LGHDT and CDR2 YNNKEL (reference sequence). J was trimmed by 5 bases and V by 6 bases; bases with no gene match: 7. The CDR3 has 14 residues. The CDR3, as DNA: TGTGCCAGCAGACAGGCGGGAGCGCACAATGAGCAGTTCTTC. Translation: CASRQAGAHNEQFF.

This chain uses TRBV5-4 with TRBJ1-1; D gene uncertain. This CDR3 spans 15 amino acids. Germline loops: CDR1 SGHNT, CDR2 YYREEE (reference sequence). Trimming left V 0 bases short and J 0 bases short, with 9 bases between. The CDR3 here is CASSLEVHMNTEAFF. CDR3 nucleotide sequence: TGTGCCAGCAGCTTGGAGGTCCATATGAACACTGAAGCTTTCTTT.

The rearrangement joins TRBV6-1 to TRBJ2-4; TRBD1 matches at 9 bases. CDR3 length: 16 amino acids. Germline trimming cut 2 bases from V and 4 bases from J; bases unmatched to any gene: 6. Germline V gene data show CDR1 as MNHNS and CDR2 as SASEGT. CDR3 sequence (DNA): TGTGCCAGCAGTGAAAGGAGGGACAGGGAGAAAAACATTCAGTACTTC. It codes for CASSERRDREKNIQYF.

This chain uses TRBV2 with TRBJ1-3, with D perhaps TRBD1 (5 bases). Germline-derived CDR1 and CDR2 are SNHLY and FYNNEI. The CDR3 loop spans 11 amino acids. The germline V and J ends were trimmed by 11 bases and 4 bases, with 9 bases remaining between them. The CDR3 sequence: CASGPGNTIYF. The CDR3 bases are TGTGCCTCGGGGCCCGGAAACACCATATATTTT. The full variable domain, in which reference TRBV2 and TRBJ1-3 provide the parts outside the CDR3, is EPEVTQTPSHQVTQMGQEVILRCVPISNHLYFYWYRQILGQKVEFLVSFYNNEISEKSEIFDDQFSVERPDGSNFTLKIRSTKLEDSAMYFCASGPGNTIYFGEGSWLTVV.

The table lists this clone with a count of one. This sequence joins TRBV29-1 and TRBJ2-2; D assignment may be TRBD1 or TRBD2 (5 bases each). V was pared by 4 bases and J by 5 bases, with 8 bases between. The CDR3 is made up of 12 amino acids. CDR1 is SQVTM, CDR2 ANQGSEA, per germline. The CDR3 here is CSVAWGTGELFF. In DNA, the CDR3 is TGCAGCGTTGCCTGGGGGACCGGGGAGCTGTTTTTT.

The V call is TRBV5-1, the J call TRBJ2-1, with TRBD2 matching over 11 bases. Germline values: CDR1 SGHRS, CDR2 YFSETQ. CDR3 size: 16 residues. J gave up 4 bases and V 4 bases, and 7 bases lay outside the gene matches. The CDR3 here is CASSPPGTSGYNEQFF. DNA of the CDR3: TGCGCCAGCAGCCCCCCCGGGACTAGCGGATACAATGAGCAGTTCTTC. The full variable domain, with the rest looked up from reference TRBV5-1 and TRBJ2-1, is KAGVTQTPRYLIKTRGQQVTLSCSPISGHRSVSWYQQTPGQGLQFLFEYFSETQRNKGNFPGRFSGRQFSNSRSEMNVSTLELGDSALYLCASSPPGTSGYNEQFFGPGTRLTVL.

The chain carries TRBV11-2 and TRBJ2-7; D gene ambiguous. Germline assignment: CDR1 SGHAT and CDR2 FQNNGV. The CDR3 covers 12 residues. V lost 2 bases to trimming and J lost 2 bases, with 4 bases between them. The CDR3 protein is CASSLTPYEQYF. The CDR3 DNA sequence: TGTGCCAGCAGCTTAACTCCCTACGAGCAGTACTTC.

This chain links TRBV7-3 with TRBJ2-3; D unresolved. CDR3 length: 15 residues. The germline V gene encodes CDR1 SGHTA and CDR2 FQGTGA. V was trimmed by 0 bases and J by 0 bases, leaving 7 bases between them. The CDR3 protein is CASSLTLGSTDTQYF. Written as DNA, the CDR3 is TGTGCCAGCAGCTTAACGTTAGGCAGCACAGATACGCAGTATTTT.

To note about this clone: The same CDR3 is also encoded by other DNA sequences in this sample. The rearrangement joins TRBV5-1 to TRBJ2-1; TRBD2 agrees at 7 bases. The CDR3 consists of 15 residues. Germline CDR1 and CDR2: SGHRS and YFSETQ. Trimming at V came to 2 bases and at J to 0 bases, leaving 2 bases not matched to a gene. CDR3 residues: CASSLAGFSYNEQFF. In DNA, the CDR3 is TGCGCCAGCAGCTTAGCGGGATTCTCCTACAATGAGCAGTTCTTC.

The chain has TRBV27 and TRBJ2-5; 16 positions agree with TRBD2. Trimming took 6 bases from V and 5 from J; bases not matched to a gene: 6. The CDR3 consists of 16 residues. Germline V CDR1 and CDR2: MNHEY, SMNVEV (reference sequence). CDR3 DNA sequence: TGTGCCAGCAGGGGACTAGCGGGAGGGGCTGGGGAGACCCAGTACTTC. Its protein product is CASRGLAGGAGETQYF.

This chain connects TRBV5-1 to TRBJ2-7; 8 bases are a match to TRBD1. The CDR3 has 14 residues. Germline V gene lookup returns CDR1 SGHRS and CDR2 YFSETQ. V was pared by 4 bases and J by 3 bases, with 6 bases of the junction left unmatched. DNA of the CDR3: TGCGCCAGCAGCCAGAGGACAGGGAACTACGAGCAGTACTTC. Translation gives CASSQRTGNYEQYF.

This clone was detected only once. The CDR3 sequence: CASSAPGEQFF. The CDR3 region has the DNA TGTGCCAGCAGCGCCCCAGGTGAGCAGTTCTTC. The chain links TRBV6-2 or TRBV6-3 to TRBJ2-1; no clear D. Germline CDR1 and CDR2: MNHEY and SVGEGT. Trimming cost V 6 bases and J 9 bases, with 9 bases left between them. The CDR3 contains 11 residues.

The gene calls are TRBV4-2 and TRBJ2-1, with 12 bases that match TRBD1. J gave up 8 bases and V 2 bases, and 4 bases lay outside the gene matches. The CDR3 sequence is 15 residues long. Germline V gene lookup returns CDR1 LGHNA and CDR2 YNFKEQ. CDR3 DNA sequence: TGTGCCAGCAGCCAACCGGGACAGGGGGCATATGAGCAGTTCTTC. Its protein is CASSQPGQGAYEQFF.

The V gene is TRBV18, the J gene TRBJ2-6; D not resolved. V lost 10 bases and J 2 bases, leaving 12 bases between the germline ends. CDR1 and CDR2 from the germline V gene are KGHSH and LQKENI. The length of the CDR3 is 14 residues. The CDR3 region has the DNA TGTGCCACCACACCCGGTGCTGGGGCCAACGTCCTGACTTTC. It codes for CATTPGAGANVLTF.

DNA of the CDR3: TGTGCCAGCAGTCTCAGCGGGGGGGCCTCCAATGAGCAGTTCTTC. This gives the protein CASSLSGGASNEQFF. The V call is TRBV7-3, the J call TRBJ2-1; 10 bases match TRBD2. The CDR3 spans 15 residues. J lost 6 bases, V lost 6 bases, and 8 bases had no gene match. The germline CDR1 and CDR2 sequences are SGHTA and FQGTGA.

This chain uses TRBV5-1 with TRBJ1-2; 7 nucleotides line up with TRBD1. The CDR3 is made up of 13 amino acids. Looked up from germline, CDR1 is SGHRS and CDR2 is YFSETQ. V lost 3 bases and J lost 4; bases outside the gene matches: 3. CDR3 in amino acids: CASSWTGSYGYTF. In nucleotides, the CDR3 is TGCGCCAGCAGCTGGACAGGAAGCTATGGCTACACCTTC.

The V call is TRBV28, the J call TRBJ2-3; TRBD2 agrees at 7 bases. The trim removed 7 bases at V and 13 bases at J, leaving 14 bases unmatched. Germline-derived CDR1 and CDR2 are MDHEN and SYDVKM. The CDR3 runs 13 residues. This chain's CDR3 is CASTPGRDRPEYF. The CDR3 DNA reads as TGTGCCAGCACTCCTGGGAGGGACCGCCCCGAGTATTTT.

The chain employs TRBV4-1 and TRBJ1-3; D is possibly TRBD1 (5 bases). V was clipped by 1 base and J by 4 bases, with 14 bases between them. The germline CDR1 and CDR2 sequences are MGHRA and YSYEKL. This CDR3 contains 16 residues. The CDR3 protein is CASSQGGPGRGNTIYF. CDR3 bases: TGCGCCAGCAGCCAAGGGGGCCCGGGGAGGGGAAACACCATATATTTT.

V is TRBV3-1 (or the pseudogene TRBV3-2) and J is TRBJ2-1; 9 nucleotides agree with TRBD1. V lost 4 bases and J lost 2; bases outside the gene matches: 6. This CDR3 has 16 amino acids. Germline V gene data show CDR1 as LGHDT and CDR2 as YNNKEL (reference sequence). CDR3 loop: CASSPNTGGPYNEQFF. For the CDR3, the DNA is TGTGCCAGCAGCCCCAATACAGGGGGCCCCTACAATGAGCAGTTCTTC.